This entry is about one T cell receptor beta chain. The sample is drawn from a study of cytomegalovirus exposure and HLA in healthy donors. The germline V gene encodes CDR1 SGHNT and CDR2 YYREEE (reference sequence). The CDR3 loop spans 14 amino acids. Each donor was healthy, and each was a bone marrow donor. Vbeta (60) and Jbeta (13) primers were used in the PCR. The table came from immunoSEQ multiplex PCR; TCRdb's copy has only in-frame clones and leaves some out. Among 95,000 to 150,000 clones listed, roughly 86% were seen once. This receptor was identified in a man between 18 and 35 years old in good health and CMV-seronegative. The chain has TRBV5-4 and TRBJ2-5, with 7 nucleotides matching TRBD1. The DNA matches TRBJ2-7 better at its end, which makes the J call doubtful. The sample taken for sequencing was PBMCs. The CDR3 reads CASSLRQGNYEQYF. The DNA of the CDR3 is TGTGCCAGCAGCTTACGACAGGGTAACTACGAGCAGTACTTC.